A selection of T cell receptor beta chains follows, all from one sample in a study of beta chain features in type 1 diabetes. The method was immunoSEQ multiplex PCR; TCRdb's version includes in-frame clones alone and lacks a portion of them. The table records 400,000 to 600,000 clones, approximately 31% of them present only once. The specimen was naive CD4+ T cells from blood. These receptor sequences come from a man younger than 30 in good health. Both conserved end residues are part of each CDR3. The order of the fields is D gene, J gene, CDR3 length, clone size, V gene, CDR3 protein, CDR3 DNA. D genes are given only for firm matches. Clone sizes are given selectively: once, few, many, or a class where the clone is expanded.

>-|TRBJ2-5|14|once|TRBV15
CATSREPLLETQYF
TGTGCCACCAGCAGAGAACCCCTCCTGGAGACCCAGTACTTC
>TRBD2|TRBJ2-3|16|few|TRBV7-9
CASSAGGLAMADTQYF
TGTGCCAGCAGCGCCGGAGGACTAGCGATGGCAGATACGCAGTATTTT
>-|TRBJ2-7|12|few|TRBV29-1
CSVGPQGDEQYF
TGCAGCGTTGGTCCCCAGGGCGACGAGCAGTACTTC
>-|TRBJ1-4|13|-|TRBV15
CATSPRGSEKLFF
TGTGCCACCAGCCCTCGGGGGAGTGAAAAACTGTTTTTT
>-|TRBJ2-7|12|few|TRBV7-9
CASSSAGYEQYF
TGTGCCAGCAGCTCAGCAGGCTACGAGCAGTACTTC
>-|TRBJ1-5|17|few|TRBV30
CAWSYGIGGRGNQPQHF
TGTGCCTGGAGTTATGGTATTGGGGGTAGGGGCAATCAGCCCCAGCATTTT
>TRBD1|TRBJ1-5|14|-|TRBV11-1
CASSLTGGNQPQHF
TGTGCCAGCAGCTTGACAGGGGGGAATCAGCCCCAGCATTTT
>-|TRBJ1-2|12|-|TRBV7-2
CASSFPEGGYTF
TGTGCCAGCAGCTTCCCTGAGGGTGGCTACACCTTC
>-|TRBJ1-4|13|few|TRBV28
CASSRAVNEKLFF
TGTGCCAGCTCCAGGGCGGTGAATGAAAAACTGTTTTTT
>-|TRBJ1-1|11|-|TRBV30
CAWSGFTEAFF
TGTGCCTGGAGTGGCTTCACTGAAGCTTTCTTT
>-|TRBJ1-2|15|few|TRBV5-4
CASSHPGETVYGYTF
TGTGCCAGCAGCCATCCGGGAGAGACTGTCTATGGCTACACCTTC
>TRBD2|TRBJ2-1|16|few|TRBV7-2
CASSFLAGATYNEQFF
TGTGCCAGCAGCTTTTTAGCGGGAGCAACCTACAATGAGCAGTTCTTC
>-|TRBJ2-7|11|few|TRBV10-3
CAIRAHREQYF
TGTGCCATCAGGGCCCACCGCGAGCAGTACTTC
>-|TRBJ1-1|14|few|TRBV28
CASSSGQGSTEAFF
TGTGCCAGCAGTTCCGGGCAGGGAAGCACTGAAGCTTTCTTT
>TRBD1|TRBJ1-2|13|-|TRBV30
CAWSRDRAGGYTF
TGTGCCTGGAGCCGAGACAGGGCAGGAGGCTACACCTTC
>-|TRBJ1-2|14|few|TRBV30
CAWRQQGETPGYTF
TGTGCCTGGAGGCAACAGGGAGAAACCCCTGGCTACACCTTC
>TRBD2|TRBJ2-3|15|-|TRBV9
CASSLTSGSTDTQYF
TGTGCCAGCAGCTTGACTAGCGGGAGCACAGATACGCAGTATTTT
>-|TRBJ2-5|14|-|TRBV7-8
CASSLVSSGQTQYF
TGTGCCAGCAGCTTAGTATCCAGCGGTCAGACCCAGTACTTC
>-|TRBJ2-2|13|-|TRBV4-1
CASSRAGSGELFF
TGCGCCAGCAGCCGGGCAGGGTCTGGGGAGCTGTTTTTT
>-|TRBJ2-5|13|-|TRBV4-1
CASSQFTVETQYF
TGCGCCAGCAGCCAGTTCACGGTCGAGACCCAGTACTTC